This TCR beta chain was recorded in a study of shared clonotypes between healthy human individuals (TCRdb year 2020). Turning to the overall study: A couple of women and three men aged 18 to 49 years were included in the cohort. Per donor, three plates each were used for CD4 naive and CD4 memory, two for CD8 naive, and one for CD8 memory. To estimate repertoire size and how much clonotype sharing occurs between individuals, the study deeply sequenced the blood TCR repertoires of roughly 5 healthy adults. To increase sequencing depth and limit assay-specific biases, different laboratories used diverse techniques to prepare libraries and sequence TCR repertoires. Leukapheresis yielded between about 0.9 and 9.5 billion PBMCs per donor. What the authors observed across the whole study: Estimated clonotype richness was generally larger for naive than for memory subsets. Compared with non-shared clonotypes, the clonotypes found in all four sorted-subset donors had higher generation probabilities. Around 5% of naive CD4, 3% to 3.5% of naive CD8, 2.3% of memory CD4, and roughly 0.4% of memory CD8 clonotypes were shared across a few donors. The small number of donors limited the genetic and exposure-history diversity represented. Sampling was restricted to blood, and TCR repertoires in tissues likely differ from the TCR repertoires found in blood. Pairwise subsampling indicated that sequencing depth was expected to affect the degree of clonotype sharing among donors. Even with the large sequencing depth, rarefaction of the sorted-subset datasets indicated that sequencing was incomplete.

From V the trimming removes 3 bases and from J it removes 4 bases, while the gene matches leave 3 bases of the junction unaccounted for. CDR1 and CDR2 are drawn from the germline V gene: LGHNA, YNFKEQ. Including the terminal cysteine and phenylalanine, the CDR3 comprises 14 residues. The only DNA kept is the CDR3, 42 bases in frame from the first base. The donors were healthy, HIV-negative adults who had no recently reported acute infections or vaccinations. All donors were Caucasian adults living in Nashville, Tennessee, USA. Magnetic negative selection was used to enrich CD4+ T cells, after which naive cells were positively selected on CD45RA and the negative fraction became the memory subset. Blood was collected by leukapheresis, and PBMCs were isolated by Ficoll-Histopaque density gradient centrifugation and then cryopreserved in liquid nitrogen vapor phase. Analytical flow cytometry was used to check the purity and quantity of every magnetically sorted T cell population. Genomic DNA was isolated from each sorted fraction and quantified by UV absorbance on a Nanodrop 2000c.

As to this clone: Its antigen remains unidentified. The sample holds no much larger clone one base away, and base qualities are not on file.

Using the deep immunoSEQ assay, TCR CDR3 regions were amplified from genomic DNA by multiplex PCR. Extracted genomic DNA from each cell subset was spread evenly across all wells of several immunoSEQ 96-well plates, with each plate serving as a replicate. For sorted subsets, approximately 190 ng of genomic DNA, equivalent to 25,000 to 35,000 T cell genomes, went into each replicate PCR. Purified libraries were measured with a Qubit 3.0 fluorometer, size-checked on a Bioanalyzer 2100, and measured again with the KAPA Library Quantification kit. A separate single-read 150-cycle Illumina NextSeq 550 flow cell was used to sequence each immunoSEQ 96-well plate. For the original study's pipeline: The immunoSEQ output contained only junctional sequences without quality scores, so filtering could not match that applied to full-length reads. To assign V/J genes and CDR3, sequences were annotated against IMGT germline references using PyIR, a Python wrapper for IgBLAST v1.9. Reads with weak V/J assignments (E-value above 1e-6), missing CDR3, stop codons, out-of-frame junctions, or ambiguous translated residues were removed. V3J clonotypes were defined as sequences sharing an identical inferred V gene, J gene, and CDR3 amino acid sequence. To compute the percentage overlap between repertoires, the number of shared unique clonotypes was divided by the size of the smaller repertoire. Richness of each repertoire was evaluated using RTK rarefaction, the Chao1 estimator, and Recon v2.1 estimates of unobserved clonotypes. Generation probabilities for all TCRbeta clonotypes obtained by the gDNA method from four donors were computed using OLGA. TCRdb limited this immuneACCESS table to in-frame rearrangements with V and J called. A share of clones is missing; checked studies link under half to unresolved V genes, and the rest is unexplained. That table gives V, J and clone size, and the DNA gave D and trimming. For this sample there are 950,000 to 1,200,000 clones; 60% to 85% appear just once. Of the sample, roughly 0.82% falls within the top ten clones.

Recombination connected TRBV4-2 to TRBJ2-3; 8 bases in the middle match TRBD2. The sequence was collected from a man younger than 30 in good health. Some clones in this sample may be carry-over from other donors' samples. Sequencing was done on a sample of memory CD4+ T cells from PBMCs. The cell subset or site tag for this specimen amounts to: CD45RA-negative fraction. The sequenced DNA: TGTGCCAGCAGCCAGGGGACTAGTGCAGATACGCAGTATTTT. Its translation reads: CASSQGTSADTQYF.